The clone carrying this T cell receptor beta chain was seen just once. The antigen remains undetermined. CDR1 is MNHNS and CDR2 is SASEGT in the germline V gene. The CDR3 extends over 13 amino acids. Unmatched junction bases numbered 9, after V lost 6 bases and J lost 7 bases. TCRdb's table, derived via immunoSEQ multiplex PCR, lists solely in-frame clones and lacks some. The sample yields fewer than 60,000 clones, nearly 95% seen once. This entry belongs to a study of cytomegalovirus exposure and HLA in healthy donors. Findings and caveats of the study: Altogether, 150 or so TCR beta chains were recorded as cytomegalovirus-associated. Testing in vitro showed a few CMV-associated chains specific for CMV antigens. Rarity held for most TCR sequences, but there were some public TCRs that occurred in many donors. Cytomegalovirus status was reportedly diagnosed by the classifier with high sensitivity and specificity.

The gene calls are TRBV6-1 and TRBJ2-7; 7 nucleotides line up with TRBD2. This TCR was recovered from a woman under 30 in good health and CMV-seropositive. What was sequenced was PBMCs. The CDR3 bases are TGTGCCAGCAGGAGTGACTGGGGGGGTGAGCAGTACTTC. Protein sequence: CASRSDWGGEQYF.